This T cell receptor beta chain was documented in a study of T and B cells in COVID-19 patients. BIOMED2 TRB-A/B primer pools were used in multiplex TRB PCR. MiXCR, run by TCRdb on the multiplex PCR reads, gives a single entry per CDR3 protein. The top ten hold about 3% of the sample, which has 15,000 or so distinct CDR3 sequences, under 35% seen once. Germline CDR1 LGHNA, CDR2 YNFKEQ. J lost 6 bases, V lost 4 bases, and 10 bases had no gene match. The CDR3 sequence is 17 residues long. Blood genomic DNA input for TRB amplification was roughly 250-550 ng. Study-level findings and limits: There were thousands of TCR clusters exclusive to the recovered cohort, fewer than 35 with low generation probability.

A word on this clonotype: As yet, its antigen is unknown.

This chain uses TRBV4-2 with TRBJ2-2; TRBD1 agrees at 11 bases. The receptor was isolated from a human donor who had recovered from COVID-19. The sample taken for sequencing was blood. The CDR3 is CASSRDPGTGGSGELFF. CDR3 nucleotide sequence: TGTGCCAGCAGCCGAGACCCCGGGACAGGGGGATCCGGGGAGCTGTTTTTT.